This T cell receptor beta chain stems from a study of blood T cells in healthy people across ages. This clonotype was detected a few times. Its antigen is not identified. Through a sample-barcoded 5' primer and a J-beta primer mix, a second PCR was run for roughly 6 to 11 cycles. All cDNA molecules were each tagged by a template-switch adaptor with 12 random nucleotides. MiXCR, applied by TCRdb to the 5' RACE reads, yields one record per CDR3 protein. This sample yields 500,000 to 550,000 distinct CDR3 sequences, of which 24% are seen a single time; around 10% belongs to the top ten. This CDR3 has 15 residues. Germline-derived CDR1 and CDR2 are MNHEY and SMNVEV (reference sequence). V gave up 4 bases and J gave up 12 bases, with 21 bases separating them. Findings and caveats of the study: Researchers deemed the diversity estimates from one million T cells underestimates. Since the PBMCs were unsorted, naive and antigen-experienced cells could not be conclusively compared.

The data were also submitted as part of a second study, on T cells of mothers and their children. According to that study: Sample barcodes plus 2-4 random nucleotides came from the M1S primer.

Sequencing was done on a sample of blood. This chain links TRBV27 with TRBJ1-4; D is uncertain. The sequence derives from a boy between 10 and 17 years old in good health. Written as DNA, the CDR3 is TGTGCCAGCAGTTCGGGTCCCTCAGGCTTTGAGGAACTGTTTTTT. As protein: CASSSGPSGFEELFF.